Listed here are 8 T cell receptor beta chains from one sample, sequenced in a study of T cells after yellow fever vaccination. TCRdb passed the 5' RACE reads through MiXCR, listing each CDR3 protein once. The table records under 40,000 distinct CDR3 sequences, 5% to 8.5% of them present only once. Material: PBMCs, either bulk or a sorted T-cell subset (CD4+, CD8+, memory, or dextramer-sorted; not recorded which), obtained on the day of the first yellow fever vaccination. These receptors were collected from a young man who received the YFV17D yellow fever vaccine.

This clonotype was observed many times. The chain is built from TRBV7-3 and TRBJ2-3; D uncertain. Per germline, CDR1 SGHTA and CDR2 FQGTGA. The V end lost 2 bases, the J end lost 5 bases, and 17 bases lay between the germline ends. This CDR3 contains 16 residues. CDR3 DNA sequence: TGTGCCAGCAGCTTATCGTCGAGGACCACACAAGATACGCAGTATTTT. Amino acids: CASSLSSRTTQDTQYF.

Only a few counts were recorded for this clonotype. The rearrangement uses TRBV25-1 and TRBJ2-7; D is unclear. V dropped 0 bases and J dropped 3 bases, with 6 bases sitting between them. The CDR3 extends over 13 amino acids. Germline V gene sequence: CDR1 MGHDK, CDR2 SYGVNS. The DNA for the CDR3 is TGTGCCAGCAGTGAATACCCAGGCTACGAGCAGTACTTC. It translates to CASSEYPGYEQYF.

This clonotype was recorded many times. This CDR3 reads CASSLAGASNTGELFF. Here the CDR3 DNA reads TGTGCCAGCAGTTTAGCGGGGGCCTCGAACACCGGGGAGCTGTTTTTT. This chain links TRBV12-3 or TRBV12-4 with TRBJ2-2, with D maybe TRBD1 (6 bases). V shed 0 bases and J shed 0 bases, with 8 bases lying between them. This CDR3 contains 16 residues.

At least ten counts were recorded for this clonotype. The chain couples TRBV7-9 to TRBJ1-2, with 7 nucleotides matching TRBD1. The germline V gene has CDR1 SEHNR and CDR2 FQNEAQ (reference sequence). This CDR3 is built from 14 residues. V shed 0 bases and J 8 bases; nucleotides not matched to a gene: 6. The CDR3 DNA reads as TGTGCCAGCAGCTTAGCGGGACAGCCAAGGGGCTACACCTTC. Amino acids: CASSLAGQPRGYTF.

This clonotype came up many times. The V gene is TRBV7-2, the J gene TRBJ2-7, with TRBD1 matching over 9 bases. This CDR3 comprises 13 residues. The J segment lost 4 bases and the V segment lost 5 bases, leaving 3 bases of the junction unmatched. Looked up from germline, CDR1 is SGHTA and CDR2 is FQGNSA. The CDR3 loop reads CASSRDRVYEQYF. The CDR3 DNA sequence: TGTGCCAGCAGCCGGGACAGGGTATACGAGCAGTACTTC. Looking up the rest from reference TRBV7-2 and TRBJ2-7 gives the full variable domain: GAGVSQSPSNKVTEKGKDVELRCDPISGHTALYWYRQSLGQGLEFLIYFQGNSAPDKSGLPSDRFSAERTGGSVSTLTIQRTQQEDSAVYLCASSRDRVYEQYFGPGTRLTVT.

This clonotype was seen ten or more times. The chain has TRBV4-1 and TRBJ2-1; 9 positions agree with TRBD2. Germline CDR1 MGHRA, CDR2 YSYEKL. The ends lost 1 base at V and 15 bases at J; junction bases unmatched: 13. The CDR3 runs to 15 residues. In DNA form, the CDR3 reads TGCGCCAGCAGCCAAGTGACCGGCGGGGGGGGAAGGCGGTTCTTC. This gives the protein CASSQVTGGGGRRFF.

In its sample, this clonotype was seen many times. The rearrangement joins TRBV15 to TRBJ1-3; TRBD1 matches at 7 bases. Germline loops: CDR1 LNHNV, CDR2 YYDKDF (reference sequence). The CDR3 covers 18 residues. Trimming cost V 2 bases and J 9 bases; bases outside gene matches: 19. In DNA, the CDR3 is TGTGCCACCAGCAGACGGGTCGGACAGGCGATTTCTCTTGGCACCATATATTTT. It encodes CATSRRVGQAISLGTIYF.

This clonotype was picked up many times. The chain uses TRBV6-2 or TRBV6-3 and TRBJ2-3; D assignment may be TRBD1 or TRBD2 (5 bases each). CDR3 length: 13 residues. Between the trimmed V and J ends, which lost 7 bases and 2 bases, there was a span of 10 bases. Germline V gives CDR1 MNHEY, CDR2 SVGEGT. The chain's CDR3 is CASIGTSTDTQYF. The DNA of the CDR3 is TGTGCCAGCATTGGGACCTCCACAGATACGCAGTATTTT.